This TCR beta chain emerged from a study of T-cell memory formation after mild COVID-19. Study as a whole: The TCR clusters were mostly specific to one donor.

Study findings and constraints: Shrinking CD4+ clones resided mostly in CM and EM, and CD8+ ones in EMRA. Detection of some responders pre-infection suggested pre-existing cross-reactive memory T cells participated. Balance between CD4 and CD8 was seen in clones contracting day 15 to 85, and a CD4+ lean was seen in later expanders.

Concerning this clonotype itself: Its antigen is unidentified.

Each CDR3 protein is one row after TCRdb ran MiXCR on the 5' RACE reads. This table has about 360,000 distinct CDR3 sequences, over 10% appearing once. Germline V lookup: CDR1 KGHSH, CDR2 LQKENI. The CDR3 loop spans 14 amino acids. The V and J ends lost 3 bases and 3 bases, in that order; junction bases with no gene match: 1. The rearrangement uses TRBV18 and TRBJ2-7; 11 nucleotides agree with TRBD2. The specimen sequenced was PBMCs or a T cell subset sorted from them (not recorded which). The TCR originated in a man aged 18 to 29 who had mild COVID-19 (a few samples of this study predate the infection). Cell type and time point are not known. Here the CDR3 reads CASSPGLADYEQYF. The CDR3 nucleotides read TGTGCCAGCTCACCGGGACTAGCGGACTACGAGCAGTACTTC.